The subject of this entry is one T cell receptor beta chain. What it binds is not known. This specimen comes from a study of OX40 agonist ivuxolimab in advanced cancers. The wider study: Ivuxolimab, an agonistic anti-OX40 (CD134) antibody, was given to patients.

Study conclusions and caveats: Expanded clones were, on average, more numerous in CD8+ T cells than in CD4+.

The junction had 4 bases not matched to a gene; V was cut back by 6 bases and J by 1 base. Per the germline V gene, CDR1 is KGHSH and CDR2 is LQKENI. CDR3 size: 14 residues. Profiled with immunoSEQ multiplex PCR; TCRdb holds only in-frame clones, not every one. Here the sample spans about 43,000 clones, about 93% being singletons. The sequence was obtained from an adult with an advanced solid tumor such as melanoma, head and neck, liver or kidney cancer. The chain uses TRBV18 and TRBJ2-7; 9 bases agree with TRBD2. Sequences were derived from CD4+ or CD8+ T cells sorted from blood, sampled in a trial of the OX40 agonist ivuxolimab. CDR3 DNA sequence: TGTGCCAGCTCGGGGGGACTAGCATCCTACGAGCAGTACTTC. Amino acids: CASSGGLASYEQYF.